This T cell receptor beta chain was documented in a study of blood T cell repertoires in COVID-19. About the research overall: COVID-19 samples from acute and convalescent phases originated in the United States, Italy and Spain. PBMCs, B-cell-depleted T cells, or T cells provided the cDNA or gDNA that made up the material.

Per the study methods: Scientists estimated how many nucleated cells there were by amplifying reference gene primers. Profiled with immunoSEQ multiplex PCR; TCRdb holds only in-frame clones, not every one. The V and J calls and clone size were taken over from that table, and D and trimming were inferred from the DNA. The sample consists of 40,000 to 50,000 clones, approximately 79% of them appearing once. Per germline, CDR1 SGHTA and CDR2 FQGTGA. This CDR3 has 16 amino acids. V lost 2 bases to trimming and J lost 2 bases, with 14 bases between them. The source of this sequence is a man in his 70s with acute or convalescent COVID-19. Specimen: peripheral blood. J is TRBJ2-3 and V is TRBV7-3; D not certain. CDR3 sequence: CASSLYPLTTTDTQYF. For the CDR3, the DNA is TGTGCCAGCAGCTTATACCCCCTTACAACCACAGATACGCAGTATTTT.